This TCR beta chain was retrieved from a study of CXCR3-negative and CXCR3-positive naive CD8 T cells (dated by TCRdb to about 2019). Regarding the complete study: In total, about 130 million TRB reads were obtained, or roughly 1.5 +/- 0.3 million reads per library. TRBV-TRBJ cluster analysis included naive subsets from a handful of donors and memory cells from 3 donors. Diversity and physicochemical repertoire analyses covered under twelve donors pooled from two independent experiments.

Concerning this clonotype itself: Its antigen has not been determined.

Overall study outcomes, separate from this receptor: Both naive subsets had comparably high repertoire diversity, while memory CD8+ T cells had much lower repertoire diversity. Naive CXCR3-negative and CXCR3-positive cells from the same donor showed similar TRBV-TRBJ usage, whereas memory cells showed distinct patterns. Compared with CXCR3-negative naive cells, CXCR3-positive naive cells had TRB CDR3s with higher hydrophobicity (lower Kidera factor 4), lower energy, and higher strength and volume indices. Because surface CD5, which has been linked to self-reactivity in mice, was comparable between naive subsets, TCR interaction strength was also inferred from TRB CDR3 physicochemical properties. CXCR3 expression partially decreased after cryopreservation, so most assays used freshly isolated PBMCs.

Data came from a NextSeq 550. The Human TCR Profiling Kit (MiLaboratory) was used to make UMI-labeled 5' RACE TRB cDNA libraries. cDNA synthesis used the entire amount of extracted RNA, and PCR amplification then used the entire amount of cDNA produced. Libraries were prepared in parallel using an identical number of PCR cycles. As for the original processing: With a minimum of two reads required per UMI, MIGEC and MiXCR pulled out about 50,000 +/- 10,000 unique UMI-labeled TRB cDNA molecules from each library. An average of around 40,000 +/- 10,000 functional in-frame TRB CDR3 nucleotide clonotypes without stop codons was found per library. After downsampling to 5000 UMI-labeled TRB molecules per sample, diversity metrics such as normalized Shannon-Wiener and Chao1 were calculated in VDJtools. VDJtools was used to calculate clonotype-size-weighted physicochemical properties of the central five CDR3 residues, namely interaction energy, strength, volume and Kidera factor 4. After reprocessing by TCRdb, each CDR3 protein sequence is one entry, and no DNA is given. The V and J calls were determined by TCRdb, not by the authors. The table for this sample records some 120,000 distinct CDR3 sequences. The ten largest clones add up to 0.59% of the sample.

The CDR3, from cysteine to phenylalanine, totals 16 residues. Only the protein is available. The germline V gene (reference sequence) sets CDR1 to SEHNR and CDR2 to FQNEAQ. For each CD8+ T cell subset, flow sorting was done in triplicate, and 300,000 to 350,000 cells per subset went directly into RLT lysis buffer. To keep memory contaminants out, a stringent definition of naive CD8+ T cells was applied: CD45RO-CCR7+CD27+CD95-. Peripheral blood mononuclear cells were isolated from buffy coats by standard density gradient centrifugation. A FACSAria III was used to flow-sort naive CXCR3-negative and CXCR3-positive CD8+ T cells. An RNeasy Mini Kit was used to extract total RNA from the sorted cells.

The chain couples TRBV7-9 to TRBJ2-7; checking the TCRdb D call of TRBD1 is not possible without DNA. The sequenced sample consisted of naive CXCR3+ CD8+ T cells from blood. The cell subset or site label on this specimen signifies: CD45RO-CCR7+CD27+CD95- naive CD8+ T cells expressing CXCR3 (TNR3+). This receptor was identified in a human donor in good health. Some clones in this sample may be carry-over from other donors' samples. The CDR3 protein is CASSLVGGTLSVEQYF.